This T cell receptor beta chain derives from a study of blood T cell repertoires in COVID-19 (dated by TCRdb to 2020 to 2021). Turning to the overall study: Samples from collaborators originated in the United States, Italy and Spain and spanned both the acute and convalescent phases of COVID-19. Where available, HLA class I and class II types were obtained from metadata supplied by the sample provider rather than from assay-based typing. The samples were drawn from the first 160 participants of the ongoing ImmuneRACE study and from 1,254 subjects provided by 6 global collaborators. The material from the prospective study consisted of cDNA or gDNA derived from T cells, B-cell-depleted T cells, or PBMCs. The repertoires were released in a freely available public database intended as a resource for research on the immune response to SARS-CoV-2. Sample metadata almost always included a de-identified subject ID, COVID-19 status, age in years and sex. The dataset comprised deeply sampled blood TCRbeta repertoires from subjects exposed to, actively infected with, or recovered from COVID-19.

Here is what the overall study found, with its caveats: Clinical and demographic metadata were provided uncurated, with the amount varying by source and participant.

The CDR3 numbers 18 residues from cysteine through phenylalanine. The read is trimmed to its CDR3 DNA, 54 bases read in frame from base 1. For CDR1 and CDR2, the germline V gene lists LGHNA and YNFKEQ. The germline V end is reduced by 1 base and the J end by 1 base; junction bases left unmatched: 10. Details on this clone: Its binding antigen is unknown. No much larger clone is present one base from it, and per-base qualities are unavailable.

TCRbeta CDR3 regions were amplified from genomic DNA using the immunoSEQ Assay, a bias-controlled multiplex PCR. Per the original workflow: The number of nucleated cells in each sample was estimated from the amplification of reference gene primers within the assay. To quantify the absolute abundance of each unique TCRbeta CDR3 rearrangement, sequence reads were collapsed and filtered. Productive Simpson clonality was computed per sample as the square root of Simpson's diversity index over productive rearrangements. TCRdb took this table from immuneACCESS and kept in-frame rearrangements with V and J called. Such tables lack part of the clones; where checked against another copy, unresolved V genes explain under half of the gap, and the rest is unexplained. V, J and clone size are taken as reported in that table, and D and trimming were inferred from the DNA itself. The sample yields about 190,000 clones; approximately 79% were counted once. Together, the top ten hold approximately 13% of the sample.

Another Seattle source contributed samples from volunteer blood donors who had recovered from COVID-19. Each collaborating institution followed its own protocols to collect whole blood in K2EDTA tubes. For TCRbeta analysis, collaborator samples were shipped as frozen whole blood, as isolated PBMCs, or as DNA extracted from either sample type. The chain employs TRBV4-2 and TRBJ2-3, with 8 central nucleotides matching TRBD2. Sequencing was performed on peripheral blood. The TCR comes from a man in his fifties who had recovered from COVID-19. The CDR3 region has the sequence CASSQATSGREGTDTQYF. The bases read TGTGCCAGCAGCCAAGCTACGAGCGGGAGAGAAGGCACAGATACGCAGTATTTT.